The 4 T cell receptor beta chains listed next were all sequenced from one sample in a study of T cell changes during pregnancy in multiple sclerosis. This table comes from immunoSEQ multiplex PCR, and its TCRdb copy is limited to in-frame clones, with some not included. The sample contains tens of thousands of clones, 75% to 95% of which appear only once. The specimen was CD4+ T cells from peripheral blood mononuclear cells, collected in the second trimester of pregnancy. The receptors derive from a female donor with multiple sclerosis, enrolled in a pregnancy study.

V is TRBV4-1 and J is TRBJ1-5; D is ambiguous. Deletions cut 3 bases from V and 4 bases from J, with 19 bases between. Germline assignment: CDR1 MGHRA and CDR2 YSYEKL. CDR3 length: 17 amino acids. The CDR3 is CASSQGSGGPRNQPQHF. Written as DNA, the CDR3 is TGCGCCAGCAGCCAGGGCAGCGGCGGGCCCCGAAATCAGCCCCAGCATTTT.

The chain combines TRBV9 with TRBJ2-1; 14 positions agree with TRBD2. CDR3 length: 15 amino acids. Germline V gene data show CDR1 as SGDLS and CDR2 as YYNGEE. Trimming at V came to 3 bases and at J to 9 bases, leaving 5 bases not matched to a gene. The CDR3 DNA sequence: TGTGCCAGCAGCGCCCCGGGACTAGCGGGGGTTGAGCAGTTCTTC. Protein sequence: CASSAPGLAGVEQFF.

The CDR3 DNA is TGTGCCAGCAGCTTAGGCGGGGGGTATTCAGAGACCCAGTACTTC. This codes for CASSLGGGYSETQYF. This rearrangement joins TRBV7-6 to TRBJ2-5; 8 positions agree with TRBD2. Losses at the gene ends were 1 base for V and 4 bases for J; bases not matched to a gene: 5. The germline V gene has CDR1 SGHVS and CDR2 FNYEAQ. The CDR3 totals 15 residues.

This clone was picked up a small number of times. V and J are TRBV18 and TRBJ2-7; 10 bases align to TRBD2. Looked up from germline, CDR1 is KGHSH and CDR2 is LQKENI. The CDR3 sequence is 14 residues long. After removal of 3 bases from V and 5 bases from J, the junction contained 4 bases not matched to a gene. The CDR3 loop reads CASSPLAGVNEQYF. CDR3 in DNA: TGTGCCAGCTCACCCCTAGCGGGAGTGAACGAGCAGTACTTC.